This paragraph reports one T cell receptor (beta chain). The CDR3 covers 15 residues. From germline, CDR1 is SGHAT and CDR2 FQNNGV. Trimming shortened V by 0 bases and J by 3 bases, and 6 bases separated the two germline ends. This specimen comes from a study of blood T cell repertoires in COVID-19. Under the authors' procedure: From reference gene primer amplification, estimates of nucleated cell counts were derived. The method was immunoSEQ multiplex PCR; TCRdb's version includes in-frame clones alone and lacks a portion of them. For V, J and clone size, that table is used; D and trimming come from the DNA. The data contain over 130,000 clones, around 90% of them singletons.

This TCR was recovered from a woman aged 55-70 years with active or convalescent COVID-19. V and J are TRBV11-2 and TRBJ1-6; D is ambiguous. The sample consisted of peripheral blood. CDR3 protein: CASSLDPVYNSPLHF. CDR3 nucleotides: TGTGCCAGCAGCTTAGATCCCGTCTATAATTCACCCCTCCACTTT.